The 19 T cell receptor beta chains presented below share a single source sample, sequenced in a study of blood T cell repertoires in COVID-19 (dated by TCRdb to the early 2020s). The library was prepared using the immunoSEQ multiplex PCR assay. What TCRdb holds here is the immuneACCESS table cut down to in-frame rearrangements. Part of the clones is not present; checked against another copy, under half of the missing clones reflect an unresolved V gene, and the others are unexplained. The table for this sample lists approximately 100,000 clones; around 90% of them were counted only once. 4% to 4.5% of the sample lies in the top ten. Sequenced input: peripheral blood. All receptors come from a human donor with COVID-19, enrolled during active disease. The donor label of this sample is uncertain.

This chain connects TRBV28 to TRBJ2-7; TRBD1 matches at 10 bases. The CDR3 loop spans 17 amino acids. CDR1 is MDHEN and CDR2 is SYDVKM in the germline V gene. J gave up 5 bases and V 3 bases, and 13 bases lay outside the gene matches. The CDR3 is CASSFQVDGTGANEQYF. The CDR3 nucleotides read TGTGCCAGCAGTTTTCAGGTGGATGGGACAGGGGCCAACGAGCAGTACTTC.

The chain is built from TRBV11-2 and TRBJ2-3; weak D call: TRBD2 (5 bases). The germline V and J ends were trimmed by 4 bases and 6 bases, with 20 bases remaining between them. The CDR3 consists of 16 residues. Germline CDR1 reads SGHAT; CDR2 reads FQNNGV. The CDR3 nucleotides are TGTGCCAGCAGCTCCTGGGAGCGGAGCCCGGGGGATACGCAGTATTTT. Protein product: CASSSWERSPGDTQYF.

CDR3 coding DNA: TGTGCCATCAGTTCGACTAGCGGGAGGGGGTCCTACAATGAGCAGTTCTTC. Its protein is CAISSTSGRGSYNEQFF. The chain carries TRBV10-3 and TRBJ2-1, with 14 bases matching TRBD2. Unmatched junction bases numbered 4, after V lost 5 bases and J lost 1 base. CDR3 length: 17 residues. Germline CDR1 reads ENHRY; CDR2 reads SYGVKD.

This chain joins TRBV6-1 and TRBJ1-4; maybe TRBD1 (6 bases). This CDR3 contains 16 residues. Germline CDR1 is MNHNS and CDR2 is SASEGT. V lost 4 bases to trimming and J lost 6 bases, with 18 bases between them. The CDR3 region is CASSGPLQGEDEKLFF. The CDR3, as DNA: TGTGCCAGCAGTGGGCCATTACAGGGTGAGGATGAAAAACTGTTTTTT.

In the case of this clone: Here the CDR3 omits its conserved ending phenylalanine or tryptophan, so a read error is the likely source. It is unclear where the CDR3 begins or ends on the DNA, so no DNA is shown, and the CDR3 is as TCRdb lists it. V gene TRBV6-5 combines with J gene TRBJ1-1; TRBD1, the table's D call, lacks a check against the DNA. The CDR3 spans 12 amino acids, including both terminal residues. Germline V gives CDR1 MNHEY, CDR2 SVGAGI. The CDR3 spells CASSYDSRGLFL.

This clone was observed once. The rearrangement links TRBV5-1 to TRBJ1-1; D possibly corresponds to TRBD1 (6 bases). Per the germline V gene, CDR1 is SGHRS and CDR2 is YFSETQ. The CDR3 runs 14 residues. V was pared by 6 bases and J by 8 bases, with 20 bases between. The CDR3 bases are TGCGCCAGCACCCCGCATGGGGGGGGCGAAGAAGCTTTCTTT. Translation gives CASTPHGGGEEAFF.

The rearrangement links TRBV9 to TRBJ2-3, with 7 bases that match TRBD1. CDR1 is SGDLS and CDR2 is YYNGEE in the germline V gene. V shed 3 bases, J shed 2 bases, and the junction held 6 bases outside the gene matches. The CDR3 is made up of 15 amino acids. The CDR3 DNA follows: TGTGCCAGCAGCGAGAGGGGGCATCTCACAGATACGCAGTATTTT. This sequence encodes CASSERGHLTDTQYF.

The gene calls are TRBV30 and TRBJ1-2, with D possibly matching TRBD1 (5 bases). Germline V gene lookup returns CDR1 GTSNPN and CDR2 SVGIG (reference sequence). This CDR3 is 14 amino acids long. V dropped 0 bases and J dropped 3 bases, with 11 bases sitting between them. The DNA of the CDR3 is TGTGCCTGGAGTGTACAGGACACCTACTATGGCTACACCTTC. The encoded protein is CAWSVQDTYYGYTF.

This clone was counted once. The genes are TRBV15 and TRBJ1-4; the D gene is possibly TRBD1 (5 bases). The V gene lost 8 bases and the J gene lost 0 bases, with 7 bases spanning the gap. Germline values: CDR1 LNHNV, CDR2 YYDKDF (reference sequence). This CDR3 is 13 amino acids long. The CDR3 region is CATQGATNEKLFF. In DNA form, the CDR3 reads TGTGCCACCCAGGGTGCAACTAATGAAAAACTGTTTTTT.

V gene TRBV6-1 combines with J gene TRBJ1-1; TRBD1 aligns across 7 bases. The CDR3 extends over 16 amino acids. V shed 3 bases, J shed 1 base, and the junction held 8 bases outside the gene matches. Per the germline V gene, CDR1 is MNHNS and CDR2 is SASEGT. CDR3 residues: CASSDAIQGRNTEAFF. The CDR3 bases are TGTGCCAGCAGTGACGCTATACAGGGGCGGAACACTGAAGCTTTCTTT.

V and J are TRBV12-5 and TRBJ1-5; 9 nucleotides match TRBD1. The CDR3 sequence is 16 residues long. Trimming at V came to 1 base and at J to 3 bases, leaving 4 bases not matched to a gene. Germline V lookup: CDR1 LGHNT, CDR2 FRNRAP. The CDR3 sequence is CASGLGQGGINQPQHF. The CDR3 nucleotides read TGTGCTAGTGGTTTGGGACAGGGGGGAATCAATCAGCCCCAGCATTTT.

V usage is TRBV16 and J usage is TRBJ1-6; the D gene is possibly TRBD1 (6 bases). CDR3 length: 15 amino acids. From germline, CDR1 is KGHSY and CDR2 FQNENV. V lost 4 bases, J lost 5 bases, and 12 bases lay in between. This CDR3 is CASSLSRTDNSPLHF. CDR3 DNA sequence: TGTGCCAGCAGCCTTTCCCGGACAGATAATTCACCCCTCCACTTT.

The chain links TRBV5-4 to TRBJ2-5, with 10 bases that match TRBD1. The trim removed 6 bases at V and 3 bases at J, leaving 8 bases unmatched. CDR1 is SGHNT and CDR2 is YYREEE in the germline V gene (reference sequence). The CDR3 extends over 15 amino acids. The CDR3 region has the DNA TGTGCCAGCACTCACCGGGACAGGGGAGAAGAGACCCAGTACTTC. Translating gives CASTHRDRGEETQYF.

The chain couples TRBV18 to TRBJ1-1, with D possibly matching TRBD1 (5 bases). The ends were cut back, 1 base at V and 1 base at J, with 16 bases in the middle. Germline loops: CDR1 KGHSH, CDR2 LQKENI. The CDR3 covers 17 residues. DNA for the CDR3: TGTGCCAGCTCACCACTTCCGTCAGGGTGGGGGAACACTGAAGCTTTCTTT. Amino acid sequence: CASSPLPSGWGNTEAFF.

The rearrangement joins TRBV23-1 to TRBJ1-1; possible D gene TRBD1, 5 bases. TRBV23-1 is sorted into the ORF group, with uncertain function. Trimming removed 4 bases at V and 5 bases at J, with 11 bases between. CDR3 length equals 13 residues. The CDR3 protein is CASSPGTWTEAFF. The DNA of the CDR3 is TGCGCCAGCAGTCCAGGGACTTGGACTGAAGCTTTCTTT.

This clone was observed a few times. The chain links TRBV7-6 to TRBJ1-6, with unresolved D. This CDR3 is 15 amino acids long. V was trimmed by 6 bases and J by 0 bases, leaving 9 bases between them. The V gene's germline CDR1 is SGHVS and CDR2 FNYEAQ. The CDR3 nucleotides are TGTGCCAGCAGGCCCACAAGCTCCTATAATTCACCCCTCCACTTT. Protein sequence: CASRPTSSYNSPLHF.

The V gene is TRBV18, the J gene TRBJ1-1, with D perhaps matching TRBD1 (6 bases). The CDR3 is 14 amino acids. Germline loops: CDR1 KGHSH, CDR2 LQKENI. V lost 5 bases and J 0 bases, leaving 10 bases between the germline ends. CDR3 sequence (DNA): TGTGCCAGCTCAGGGGCAGGGGTGAACACTGAAGCTTTCTTT. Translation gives CASSGAGVNTEAFF.

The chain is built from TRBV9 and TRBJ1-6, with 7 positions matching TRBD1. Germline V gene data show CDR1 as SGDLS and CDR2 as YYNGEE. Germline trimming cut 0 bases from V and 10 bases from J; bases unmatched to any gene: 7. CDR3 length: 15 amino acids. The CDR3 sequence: CASSVDTGVGSPLHF. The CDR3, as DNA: TGTGCCAGCAGCGTAGACACAGGGGTCGGGTCACCCCTCCACTTT.

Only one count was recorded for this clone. In nucleotides, the CDR3 is TGCAGTGCTAGGGGAGCCTACGAGCAGTACTTC. Translating it yields CSARGAYEQYF. The chain joins TRBV20-1 to TRBJ2-7; possible D gene TRBD2, 5 bases. From germline, CDR1 is DFQATT and CDR2 SNEGSKA (reference sequence). Trimming cost V 3 bases and J 2 bases, with 5 bases left between them. The CDR3 length is 11 residues.